The 10 T cell receptor beta chains listed next were all sequenced from one sample in a study of blood T cells in healthy people across ages. Next came a second PCR, run for about 7 to 12 cycles, which used a sample-barcoded 5' primer along with a J-beta primer mix. TCRdb re-called the 5' RACE reads with MiXCR, one entry per CDR3 protein. The sample lists about 1.8 million distinct CDR3 sequences; around half were seen once. The sample taken for sequencing was blood. These receptors originate from a woman aged 40 to 49 in good health.

This clonotype was recorded once. The chain uses TRBV11-2 and TRBJ2-4, with 9 bases that match TRBD1. The germline V gene encodes CDR1 SGHAT and CDR2 FQNNGV. The CDR3 loop spans 18 amino acids. J was trimmed by 4 bases and V by 0 bases; bases with no gene match: 10. In DNA, the CDR3 is TGTGCCAGCAGCTTAGATCGTTGGGGGGACAGGGCTAAAAACATTCAGTACTTC. Translated, it gives CASSLDRWGDRAKNIQYF.

The DNA of the CDR3 is TGTGCCAGCAGCGTAGAACTGGAGGGATGGGGCAGTAATGAGCAGTTCTTC. Protein: CASSVELEGWGSNEQFF. The V and J genes are TRBV9 and TRBJ2-1, with D possibly being TRBD2 (6 bases). V was shortened by 0 bases and J by 7 bases, with 20 bases between the two germline ends. This CDR3 comprises 17 residues. The germline gives CDR1 SGDLS, CDR2 YYNGEE.

This clonotype occurred a few times. A junction boundary mismatches the germline segment, possibly from a read error. The V call is TRBV18, the J call TRBJ2-3, with 7 bases that match TRBD1. The CDR3 loop spans 13 amino acids. Looked up from germline, CDR1 is KGHSH and CDR2 is LQKENI. CDR3 nucleotide sequence: TGCGCCAGCAGCCCACAGGGGAGAGATACGCAGTATTTT. It codes for CASSPQGRDTQYF.

This clonotype came up a few times. The rearrangement joins TRBV7-2 to TRBJ2-7; D possibly corresponds to TRBD1 (6 bases). The CDR3 covers 15 residues. CDR1 SGHTA and CDR2 FQGNSA come from the germline V gene. Deletions cut 5 bases from V and 5 bases from J, with 19 bases between. Written as DNA, the CDR3 is TGTGCCAGCAGCAAAACAGGGAGCCGAGGGGACGAGCAGTACTTC. This encodes CASSKTGSRGDEQYF.

This clonotype appeared a few times. V gene TRBV5-6 combines with J gene TRBJ1-2, with TRBD1 identical over 7 bases. CDR3 length: 16 amino acids. CDR1 SGHDT and CDR2 YYEEEE come from the germline V gene. V trimming: 4 bases; J trimming: 8 bases; junction bases outside the gene matches: 17. The CDR3 sequence is CASSPGRYRGGRGYTF. DNA of the CDR3: TGTGCCAGCAGCCCCGGGAGATACAGGGGTGGCCGCGGCTACACCTTC.

The chain uses TRBV12-3 or TRBV12-4 and TRBJ1-1; D call uncertain. V dropped 5 bases and J dropped 10 bases, with 20 bases sitting between them. The CDR3 spans 14 residues. The chain's CDR3 is CASSPNHWKKGAFF. CDR3 nucleotides: TGTGCCAGCAGTCCAAATCACTGGAAGAAGGGAGCTTTCTTT.

V usage is TRBV7-2 and J usage is TRBJ2-3; D tentatively reads TRBD1 or TRBD2 (7 bases each). CDR1 is SGHTA and CDR2 is FQGNSA in the germline V gene. Trimming pared 8 bases from V and 1 base from J, leaving 16 bases between. The CDR3 totals 15 residues. In DNA form, the CDR3 reads TGTGCCAGCTACCAGGGGGGGCCTGGCACAGATACGCAGTATTTT. This sequence encodes CASYQGGPGTDTQYF.

This chain connects TRBV6-2 or TRBV6-3 to TRBJ2-1; weak D call: TRBD1 (6 bases). Germline V lookup: CDR1 MNHEY, CDR2 SVGEGT. Trimming shortened V by 2 bases and J by 0 bases, and 11 bases separated the two germline ends. There are 16 residues in the CDR3. The CDR3 spells CASSYQGSSSYNEQFF. DNA of the CDR3: TGTGCCAGCAGTTACCAGGGGTCTAGCTCCTACAATGAGCAGTTCTTC.

J is TRBJ1-6 and V is TRBV28; D gene unclear. Per germline, CDR1 MDHEN and CDR2 SYDVKM. The CDR3 has 15 residues. Trimming took 3 bases from V and 5 from J, leaving 11 bases between them. This CDR3 reads CASSFPERNNSPLHF. CDR3 nucleotides: TGTGCCAGCAGTTTTCCCGAACGGAATAATTCACCCCTCCACTTT.

This chain connects TRBV5-6 to TRBJ1-2, with unresolved D. Germline-derived CDR1 and CDR2 are SGHDT and YYEEEE. The CDR3 length is 12 residues. The germline V and J ends were trimmed by 4 bases and 9 bases, with 13 bases remaining between them. Here the CDR3 reads CASSEIDWSYTF. CDR3 nucleotide sequence: TGTGCCAGCAGCGAAATCGACTGGAGCTACACCTTC.